This T cell receptor (beta chain) was observed in a study of blood T cells in healthy people across ages. Study outcomes and limitations: Diversity was higher, and naive CD4+ cells more numerous, in long-lived donors than in aged donors.

Each sample had at least 6.5 million PBMCs isolated. With regard to this clonotype: The antigen is not known.

Primers used in a second PCR of about 7 to 12 cycles were a sample-barcoded 5' primer and a J-beta primer mix. TCRdb ran MiXCR on the 5' RACE reads and lists one entry per CDR3 protein. The sample includes about 680,000 distinct CDR3 sequences, about half seen only once; the top ten take roughly 30%. After removal of 5 bases from V and 2 bases from J, the junction contained 9 bases not matched to a gene. The CDR3 runs to 16 residues. The germline gives CDR1 PRHDT, CDR2 FYEKMQ (reference sequence). V usage is TRBV13 and J usage is TRBJ2-5, with TRBD2 identical over 9 bases. The sequenced sample was blood. This clonotype was obtained from a woman aged 55-70 years in good health. DNA for the CDR3: TGTGCCAGCAGCCAGTTAGCGGGAGAGCGGCAAGAGACCCAGTACTTC. Amino acid sequence: CASSQLAGERQETQYF.